The 15 T cell receptor beta chains in this list originate from one sample, sequenced in a study of cytomegalovirus exposure and HLA in healthy donors. The PCR contained 60 Vbeta and 13 Jbeta primers. The protocol was immunoSEQ multiplex PCR, while the TCRdb copy is restricted to in-frame clones and leaves out a portion. The sample yields some 140,000 clones, 65% to 80% seen once. The sequencing input was PBMCs. The receptors here all came from a man aged 35-49 years in good health and CMV-seropositive.

The V call is TRBV4-1, the J call TRBJ2-1, with no clear D. Trimming removed 1 base at V and 7 bases at J, with 14 bases between. The CDR3 totals 15 residues. Per the germline V gene, CDR1 is MGHRA and CDR2 is YSYEKL. As DNA, the CDR3 is TGCGCCAGCAGCCAAGTCCTGAGGTTCGGGAATGAGCAGTTCTTC. Residues: CASSQVLRFGNEQFF.

This clone was observed once. The chain uses TRBV7-3 and TRBJ2-1; 10 positions match TRBD2. Germline trimming cut 5 bases from V and 8 bases from J; bases unmatched to any gene: 12. This CDR3 is 16 amino acids long. Per germline, CDR1 SGHTA and CDR2 FQGTGA. DNA of the CDR3: TGTGCCAGCAGCGACGGGGTAGCGGGAGGTTCCGATGAGCAGTTCTTC. It translates to CASSDGVAGGSDEQFF.

This clone was seen just once. The V and J genes are TRBV5-1 and TRBJ2-3; 8 bases map to TRBD1. V lost 6 bases, J lost 4 bases, and 7 bases stayed unmatched. Germline V gives CDR1 SGHRS, CDR2 YFSETQ. This CDR3 is 14 amino acids long. For the CDR3, the DNA is TGCGCCAGCACCGTGACAGGGGAGGCAGATACGCAGTATTTT. Protein: CASTVTGEADTQYF.

This chain connects TRBV28 to TRBJ1-3, with 7 bases matching TRBD1. The CDR3 runs 15 residues. The V gene end was trimmed by 8 bases and the J gene end by 0 bases; junction bases not matched to a gene: 7. From germline, CDR1 is MDHEN and CDR2 SYDVKM. The CDR3, as DNA: TGTGCCAGCTCCCGGACAGGCCGCTCTGGAAACACCATATATTTT. Amino acids: CASSRTGRSGNTIYF. The full variable domain, its missing parts supplied by reference TRBV28 and TRBJ1-3, is DVKVTQSSRYLVKRTGEKVFLECVQDMDHENMFWYRQDPGLGLRLIYFSYDVKMKEKGDIPEGYSVSREKKERFSLILESASTNQTSMYLCASSRTGRSGNTIYFGEGSWLTVV.

The chain joins TRBV6-6 to TRBJ2-7, with TRBD1 identical over 7 bases. CDR3 length equals 13 residues. From germline, CDR1 is MNHNY and CDR2 SVGAGI (reference sequence). V lost 5 bases, J lost 3 bases, and 4 bases stayed unmatched. The CDR3 loop reads CASSTRDSYEQYF. DNA of the CDR3: TGTGCCAGCAGTACCCGGGACAGCTACGAGCAGTACTTC.

The table lists this clone with a count of one. The chain has TRBV5-1 and TRBJ1-1; TRBD1 matches at 7 bases. The germline CDR1 and CDR2 sequences are SGHRS and YFSETQ. V shed 3 bases and J 5 bases; nucleotides not matched to a gene: 4. This CDR3 contains 13 residues. CDR3 sequence: CASSSGTVTEAFF. The DNA for the CDR3 is TGCGCCAGCAGCTCAGGGACAGTTACTGAAGCTTTCTTT.

This clone was seen a single time. J is TRBJ2-2 and V is TRBV5-1, with TRBD2 identical over 8 bases. This CDR3 spans 16 amino acids. Germline trimming cut 0 bases from V and 3 bases from J; bases unmatched to any gene: 4. CDR1 is SGHRS and CDR2 is YFSETQ in the germline V gene. For the CDR3, the DNA is TGCGCCAGCAGCTTGGCGGGACTAGGGGACACCGGGGAGCTGTTTTTT. It yields the protein CASSLAGLGDTGELFF.

The CDR3 here is CASSLDAALLSGELFF. CDR3 nucleotide sequence: TGTGCCAGCAGCTTAGATGCGGCCCTACTTTCCGGGGAGCTGTTTTTT. The V call is TRBV7-9, the J call TRBJ2-2; D gene uncertain. The CDR3 is 16 amino acids. Deletions cut 1 base from V and 6 bases from J, with 15 bases between. CDR1 and CDR2 (germline): SEHNR, FQNEAQ (reference sequence).

The chain employs TRBV5-3 and TRBJ2-5; no firm D call. TRBV5-3 counts as an open reading frame of uncertain function. This CDR3 has 15 amino acids. Between the trimmed V and J ends, which lost 0 bases and 1 base, there was a span of 10 bases. The CDR3 protein is CARSLALGGQETQYF. CDR3 sequence (DNA): TGTGCCAGAAGCTTGGCCCTTGGCGGCCAAGAGACCCAGTACTTC.

This chain joins TRBV7-8 and TRBJ2-7; 10 nucleotides line up with TRBD1. From germline, CDR1 is SGHVS and CDR2 FQNEAQ. V lost 5 bases, J lost 4 bases, and 8 bases stayed unmatched. The CDR3 loop spans 15 amino acids. The CDR3 DNA reads TGTGCCAGCAGCCCGTTCCGGGACAGGGGATACGAGCAGTACTTC. Amino acid sequence: CASSPFRDRGYEQYF.

The V call is TRBV5-1, the J call TRBJ2-5; D call uncertain. Germline loops: CDR1 SGHRS, CDR2 YFSETQ. V dropped 0 bases and J dropped 4 bases, with 7 bases sitting between them. This CDR3 contains 13 residues. CDR3 in DNA: TGCGCCAGCAGCTTGGACCCGCGAGAGACCCAGTACTTC. This sequence encodes CASSLDPRETQYF.

This chain uses TRBV4-1 with TRBJ2-1; TRBD1 aligns across 9 bases. The J segment lost 8 bases and the V segment lost 5 bases, leaving 13 bases of the junction unmatched. Germline values: CDR1 MGHRA, CDR2 YSYEKL. The CDR3 has 16 amino acids. The CDR3 DNA is TGCGCCAGCAGCTTTCACCGGGACAGGGCTAACGATGAGCAGTTCTTC. Translated: CASSFHRDRANDEQFF.

The V and J genes are TRBV27 and TRBJ1-6; 7 positions agree with TRBD1. The CDR3 is 16 amino acids. Unmatched junction bases numbered 15, after V lost 5 bases and J lost 11 bases. Germline loops: CDR1 MNHEY, CDR2 SMNVEV (reference sequence). The CDR3 region is CASSKTSGGPWTPLHF. CDR3 sequence (DNA): TGTGCCAGCAGTAAAACCTCAGGGGGACCTTGGACACCCCTCCACTTT.

CDR3 sequence reads: CAWSAGQMNTEAFF. Here the CDR3 DNA reads TGTGCCTGGAGTGCAGGACAAATGAACACTGAAGCTTTCTTT. The chain is built from TRBV30 and TRBJ1-1; TRBD1 might be the D (5 bases). This CDR3 region has 14 residues. Trimming took off 1 base at V and 0 bases at J, with 9 bases between the two ends. CDR1 is GTSNPN, CDR2 SVGIG, per germline (reference sequence).

The chain uses TRBV18 and TRBJ2-1, with 9 bases identical to TRBD2. With V trimmed by 0 bases and J by 6 bases, 6 bases remained unmatched. In germline, CDR1 is KGHSH, CDR2 LQKENI. CDR3 length: 16 residues. The CDR3 here is CASSPPGGRAANEQFF. CDR3 nucleotide sequence: TGTGCCAGCTCACCACCAGGCGGGAGGGCCGCCAATGAGCAGTTCTTC. Based on the CDR3 plus reference TRBV18 and TRBJ2-1, the full variable domain is NAGVMQNPRHLVRRRGQEARLRCSPMKGHSHVYWYRQLPEEGLKFMVYLQKENIIDESGMPKERFSAEFPKEGPSILRIQQVVRGDSAAYFCASSPPGGRAANEQFFGPGTRLTVL.